This paragraph reports one TCR beta chain. This record belongs to a study of T cell responses to AZD1222 COVID-19 vaccine. Per germline, CDR1 KGHSH and CDR2 LQKENI. The CDR3 is 16 residues long. Trimming stripped 3 bases from V and 0 bases from J, with 12 bases between. The data were produced by immunoSEQ multiplex PCR, yet TCRdb's version contains in-frame clones alone and is incomplete. The data show some 100,000 clones, approximately 91% seen once. The clonotype comes from an adult in good health. Sequencing was performed on peripheral blood, taken on day 0 of MenACWY control vaccination. This chain joins TRBV18 and TRBJ1-3; maybe TRBD1 (5 bases). CDR3 DNA sequence: TGTGCCAGCTCACCTCGGGGACCCAACTCTGGAAACACCATATATTTT. Translated, it gives CASSPRGPNSGNTIYF.